These 11 T cell receptor beta chains originate from one sample sequenced in a study of blood T cells in healthy people across ages. A sample-barcoded 5' primer and a J-beta primer mix were used in a second PCR of roughly 6 to 11 cycles. TCRdb itself ran the 5' RACE reads through MiXCR, one entry per CDR3 protein. The sample lists about 2 million distinct CDR3 sequences; around half were seen once. The specimen sequenced was blood. All receptors come from a woman between 35 and 50 years old in good health.

The V call is TRBV7-6, the J call TRBJ1-2; a possible D gene is TRBD1 (5 bases). V was pared by 0 bases and J by 4 bases, with 12 bases between. This CDR3 is built from 15 residues. Germline lookup yields CDR1 SGHVS and CDR2 FNYEAQ. CDR3: CASSLAQGLGYGYTF. Written as DNA, the CDR3 is TGTGCCAGCAGCTTAGCGCAGGGTCTCGGCTATGGCTACACCTTC.

The chain joins TRBV29-1 to TRBJ2-3; D may be TRBD1 (6 bases). Germline CDR1 is SQVTM and CDR2 is ANQGSEA. The germline V and J ends were trimmed by 5 bases and 2 bases, with 20 bases remaining between them. CDR3 length: 16 residues. CDR3 sequence (DNA): TGCAGCGTTCTCTTTACCGGGACAACCGCCACAGATACGCAGTATTTT. It is translated as CSVLFTGTTATDTQYF.

This clonotype turned up a few times. The chain employs TRBV11-2 and TRBJ1-2; 7 nucleotides line up with TRBD1. The V and J ends lost 4 bases and 3 bases, in that order; junction bases with no gene match: 5. The CDR3 has 14 amino acids. The germline V gene encodes CDR1 SGHAT and CDR2 FQNNGV. This CDR3 reads CASSSPGTDYGYTF. DNA of the CDR3: TGTGCCAGCAGCTCACCCGGGACAGACTATGGCTACACCTTC.

The rearrangement links TRBV3-1 to TRBJ2-7; D gene uncertain. The CDR3 spans 13 residues. Germline-derived CDR1 and CDR2 are LGHDT and YNNKEL (reference sequence). V was shortened by 6 bases and J by 2 bases, with 11 bases between the two germline ends. CDR3 sequence reads: CASSRRAAYEQYF. CDR3 bases: TGTGCCAGCAGTCGCCGGGCAGCCTACGAGCAGTACTTC.

The chain links TRBV19 to TRBJ2-4; no clear D. The J call is uncertain, as TRBJ2-7 better fits the DNA end. The length of the CDR3 is 13 residues. The germline V gene encodes CDR1 LNHDA and CDR2 SQIVND (reference sequence). The CDR3 DNA reads as TGTGCCAGTAGTTCAAACATTGTCTACGAGCAGTACTTC. Its protein is CASSSNIVYEQYF.

The chain employs TRBV7-2 and TRBJ1-4; unclear D gene. The CDR3 totals 15 residues. The V and J ends lost 2 bases and 2 bases respectively, with 9 bases between them. The germline CDR1 and CDR2 sequences are SGHTA and FQGNSA. The CDR3 sequence: CASSLSRSTNEKLFF. CDR3 nucleotide sequence: TGTGCCAGCAGCTTAAGTAGGAGCACTAATGAAAAACTGTTTTTT. Together with reference TRBV7-2 and TRBJ1-4, the CDR3 gives the full variable domain: GAGVSQSPSNKVTEKGKDVELRCDPISGHTALYWYRQSLGQGLEFLIYFQGNSAPDKSGLPSDRFSAERTGGSVSTLTIQRTQQEDSAVYLCASSLSRSTNEKLFFGSGTQLSVL.

This clonotype was observed once. This sequence joins TRBV11-1 and TRBJ1-2; unclear D gene. Per the germline V gene, CDR1 is SGHAT and CDR2 is FQDESV (reference sequence). V lost 5 bases and J lost 8, with 21 bases in between. This CDR3 contains 15 residues. The CDR3: CASSPDEWSSRGYTF. The CDR3 DNA reads TGTGCCAGCAGCCCGGATGAATGGTCGAGCAGGGGCTACACCTTC.

The chain joins TRBV5-1 to TRBJ2-5, with D perhaps TRBD1 (5 bases). Germline CDR1 reads SGHRS; CDR2 reads YFSETQ. Trimming cost V 2 bases and J 4 bases, with 15 bases left between them. The CDR3 is made up of 15 amino acids. The CDR3 DNA is TGCGCCAGCAGCTTACTAACAGGTTCGGGAGAGACCCAGTACTTC. Translated: CASSLLTGSGETQYF.

This clonotype was picked up a small number of times. The junction departs from the called germline gene at one end, perhaps through a read error. The chain couples TRBV7-7 to TRBJ2-7; D is perhaps TRBD1 or TRBD2 (6 bases each). Germline lookup yields CDR1 SSHAT and CDR2 FNYEAQ (reference sequence). The CDR3 spans 13 residues. CDR3: CASSLGGIAEQYF. The CDR3 bases are TGTGCTAGCAGCTTAGGGGGGATCGCCGAGCAGTACTTC.

On this clonotype itself: Compared with germline, one end of the junction differs, possibly owing to a read error. The chain joins TRBV7-2 to TRBJ2-3; 7 positions agree with TRBD1. There are 16 residues in the CDR3. Looked up from germline, CDR1 is SGHTA and CDR2 is FQGNSA. CDR3 coding DNA: TGTGCCAACAGCCAGGAAGGGGGCGGTAAGATCGGTACGCAGTATTTT. Protein: CANSQEGGGKIGTQYF.

V gene TRBV20-1 combines with J gene TRBJ2-7; tentatively, D is TRBD2 (7 bases). Germline V gene lookup returns CDR1 DFQATT and CDR2 SNEGSKA (reference sequence). The V and J ends lost 1 base and 0 bases respectively, with 10 bases between them. The CDR3 spans 14 residues. This CDR3 reads CSARGGGPSYEQYF. CDR3 DNA: TGCAGTGCTAGAGGGGGGGGCCCCTCCTACGAGCAGTACTTC.